The sequence of this T cell receptor beta chain was determined in a study of OX40 agonist ivuxolimab in advanced cancers. Whole-study context: Ivuxolimab, an antibody that agonizes OX40 (CD134), was administered to the patients. Intravenous ivuxolimab was administered to patients every 2 weeks at 0.01 to 10 mg/kg. Study conclusions and caveats: In the 0.1 to 3.0 mg/kg range, CD4+ and CD8+ blood T cells had expanded clonally by week 6.

Germline V gene sequence: CDR1 WNHNN, CDR2 SYGVQD (reference sequence). J lost 5 bases, V lost 4 bases, and 3 bases had no gene match. This CDR3 contains 15 residues. In the case of this clone: Its specificity is unknown.

TCRdb's copy holds only in-frame clones and misses some; the assay was immunoSEQ multiplex PCR. The table has tens of thousands of clones, 84% seen once. The sequencing used CD4+ or CD8+ T cells sorted from blood, collected in a trial of the OX40 agonist ivuxolimab. The chain recombines TRBV10-1 with TRBJ1-6, with 9 bases lining up with TRBD1. The source of this sequence is an adult with an advanced solid tumor such as melanoma, head and neck, liver or kidney cancer. CDR3: CASSAGTGNNSPLHF. CDR3 bases: TGCGCCAGCAGTGCCGGGACAGGGAATAATTCACCCCTCCACTTT.